This TCR beta chain was captured by sequencing in a study of blood T cell repertoires in COVID-19 (dated by TCRdb to about 2020). Some background on the complete study: Samples from collaborators originated in the United States, Italy and Spain and spanned both the acute and convalescent phases of COVID-19. The repertoires were released in a freely available public database meant as a resource for research on the immune response to SARS-CoV-2. Where HLA class I and class II types were available, the types were taken from metadata supplied by the sample provider, not from assay-based typing. A de-identified subject ID, COVID-19 status, age in years and sex were almost always included in the sample metadata. The prospective study material was composed of cDNA or gDNA derived from T cells, B-cell-depleted T cells, or PBMCs. Samples came from the ongoing ImmuneRACE study (first 160 participants) plus 1,254 subjects from 6 global collaborators. Subjects who had been exposed to COVID-19, were actively infected with it, or had recovered from it provided the deeply sampled blood TCRbeta repertoires that made up the dataset.

TCRbeta CDR3 regions were amplified from genomic DNA using the immunoSEQ Assay, a bias-controlled multiplex PCR. The original methods were these. Nucleated cell counts per sample were estimated from amplification of reference gene primers within the assay. To quantify the absolute abundance of each unique TCRbeta CDR3 rearrangement, sequence reads were collapsed and filtered. For each sample, productive Simpson clonality was calculated as the square root of Simpson's diversity index over productive rearrangements. Not all clones reach the TCRdb copy of this immuneACCESS table, which keeps in-frame sequences only. Checked studies attribute under half of the gap to unresolved V genes and leave the rest unexplained. V and J calls and clone size are copied from that table; D and trimming were computed from the DNA. The sample yields about 140,000 clones; less than 80% were counted once. Jointly, the top ten make up 4.5% of the sample.

From the germline V gene (reference sequence), CDR1 is GTSNPN and CDR2 is SVGIG. The trim is 2 bases for V and 2 bases for J, with a gap of 10 bases between the germline ends. The CDR3 holds 13 amino acids from the cysteine to the phenylalanine. The read is trimmed to its CDR3 DNA, 39 bases read in frame from base 1. Each collaborating institution followed its own protocols to collect whole blood in K2EDTA tubes. For TCRbeta analysis, collaborators shipped samples as frozen whole blood, isolated PBMCs, or DNA extracted from either of those sample types. About this clone itself: The antigen it recognizes is unknown. The record has no base qualities; no much larger clone is one base away.

What the research found in general, with its limitations: How much clinical and demographic metadata was included differed by source and by participant, and the metadata was provided uncurated.

The chain couples TRBV30 to TRBJ2-7; the D gene is possibly TRBD2, with 5 bases matching. This TCR derives from a woman aged 80 or older with active or convalescent COVID-19. Sequencing was carried out using peripheral blood. The CDR3 is CAWSRSGTYEQYF. The bases are TGTGCCTGGAGTCGCTCGGGGACCTACGAGCAGTACTTC.